The 7 T cell receptor beta chains given below trace back to one sample, sequenced in a study of cytomegalovirus exposure and HLA in healthy donors. PCR amplification relied on 60 Vbeta primers (plus 13 Jbeta primers). Sequenced by immunoSEQ multiplex PCR; TCRdb stores in-frame clones only, minus some. The data include over 100,000 clones; the top ten clones carry more than 1.5%. The specimen sequenced was PBMCs. The receptors were sampled from a woman between 35 and 50 years old in good health and CMV-seropositive.

This sequence joins TRBV7-9 and TRBJ2-3; D is unresolved. Between the trimmed V and J ends, which lost 1 base and 8 bases, there was a span of 7 bases. The germline V gene has CDR1 SEHNR and CDR2 FQNEAQ (reference sequence). This CDR3 contains 12 residues. The DNA of the CDR3 is TGTGCCAGCAGCTTAGACTATAGTACGCAGTATTTT. Encoded protein: CASSLDYSTQYF.

V and J are TRBV5-4 and TRBJ2-5; 8 bases are shared with TRBD1. The CDR3 has 14 amino acids. Germline V gives CDR1 SGHNT, CDR2 YYREEE (reference sequence). The trim removed 8 bases at V and 1 base at J, leaving 7 bases unmatched. CDR3 in amino acids: CASTQGVSQETQYF. CDR3 DNA: TGTGCCAGTACACAGGGGGTTTCCCAAGAGACCCAGTACTTC.

The genes are TRBV28 and TRBJ2-2; 9 bases line up with TRBD2. The CDR3 has 14 residues. Per the germline V gene, CDR1 is MDHEN and CDR2 is SYDVKM. The V segment lost 6 bases and the J segment 5 bases; nucleotides outside the gene matches: 4. In DNA, the CDR3 is TGTGCCAGCAGATTTAGCGGGAGTACCGGGGAGCTGTTTTTT. It specifies CASRFSGSTGELFF.

The V gene is TRBV11-1, the J gene TRBJ2-5, with TRBD1 identical over 7 bases. The J call may be faulty, since TRBJ2-7 better matches the DNA end. The CDR3 totals 13 residues. In germline, CDR1 is SGHAT, CDR2 FQDESV (reference sequence). The CDR3 reads CASSLESGGEQYF. The CDR3 DNA reads as TGTGCCAGCAGCTTAGAATCAGGGGGCGAGCAGTACTTC.

V gene TRBV7-3 combines with J gene TRBJ2-7; 7 positions match TRBD2. Unmatched junction bases numbered 13, after V lost 2 bases and J lost 3 bases. Germline V gives CDR1 SGHTA, CDR2 FQGTGA. The CDR3 consists of 17 residues. CDR3 nucleotides: TGTGCCAGCAGCTTACCCTACCGTGGGGAGCGGGGCTACGAGCAGTACTTC. This gives the protein CASSLPYRGERGYEQYF.

The rearrangement links TRBV27 to TRBJ2-3; D remains unclear. V lost 0 bases to trimming and J lost 1 base, with 11 bases between them. There are 16 residues in the CDR3. Germline CDR1 reads MNHEY; CDR2 reads SMNVEV (reference sequence). In nucleotides, the CDR3 is TGTGCCAGCAGTTTATCGAAGGCTAGTCGCACAGATACGCAGTATTTT. Residues: CASSLSKASRTDTQYF.

This rearrangement joins TRBV5-1 to TRBJ2-7, with TRBD2 matching over 10 bases. Germline CDR1 SGHRS, CDR2 YFSETQ. The trim removed 7 bases at V and 5 bases at J, leaving 12 bases unmatched. CDR3 size: 15 residues. The CDR3 DNA sequence: TGCGCCAGCCTACTAAGCGGGAGGGCGGGCGACGAGCAGTACTTC. This sequence encodes CASLLSGRAGDEQYF.